The clone carrying this T cell receptor beta chain was counted a few times. The V gene's germline CDR1 is SEHNR and CDR2 FQNEAQ (reference sequence). Trimming cost V 3 bases and J 2 bases, with 8 bases left between them. The CDR3 contains 13 residues. This specimen belongs to a study of T-cell memory formation after mild COVID-19. In TCRdb, the 5' RACE reads were re-called with MiXCR into one record per CDR3 protein. The data contain fewer than 90,000 distinct CDR3 sequences, roughly 14% of them singletons. Sequenced sample: PBMCs or a T cell subset sorted from them (not recorded which). The chain links TRBV7-9 to TRBJ2-7, with a weak D call TRBD2 (6 bases). This clonotype was sampled from an adult woman who had mild COVID-19 (a few samples of this study predate the infection). Cell type and time point are not known. The CDR3 region has the DNA TGTGCCAGCAGCTTGGCGGGAACCTACGAGCAGTACTTC. It is translated as CASSLAGTYEQYF. The variable domain in full, with the rest retrieved from reference TRBV7-9 and TRBJ2-7, is DTGVSQNPRHKITKRGQNVTFRCDPISEHNRLYWYRQTLGQGPEFLTYFQNEAQLEKSRLLSDRFSAERPKGSFSTLEIQRTEQGDSAMYLCASSLAGTYEQYFGPGTRLTVT.